Listed here is a single TCR beta chain. What it binds is unknown. The ends lost 4 bases at V and 2 bases at J; junction bases unmatched: 5. The CDR3 loop spans 14 amino acids. Germline assignment: CDR1 SGDLS and CDR2 YYNGEE. Sequencing was performed with immunoSEQ multiplex PCR; in TCRdb, only in-frame clones are kept and a portion is missing. In the table there are about 60,000 clones, about 87% of which are singletons. This entry is derived from a study of OX40 agonist ivuxolimab in advanced cancers. Overall study context: Among those enrolled, mean age was about 63 years (range 23 to 79) and over 70% were male. General study results and limits: CD8+ T cells were the subset that, on average, had more expanded clones than CD4+.

The J gene is TRBJ2-5, the V gene TRBV9; 7 bases match TRBD2. The sequences come from CD4+ or CD8+ T cells sorted from blood, collected in a trial of the OX40 agonist ivuxolimab. The origin of this receptor is an adult with an advanced solid tumor such as melanoma, head and neck, liver or kidney cancer. The CDR3 is CASSTQGGQETQYF. Here the CDR3 DNA reads TGTGCCAGCAGCACCCAGGGAGGGCAAGAGACCCAGTACTTC.